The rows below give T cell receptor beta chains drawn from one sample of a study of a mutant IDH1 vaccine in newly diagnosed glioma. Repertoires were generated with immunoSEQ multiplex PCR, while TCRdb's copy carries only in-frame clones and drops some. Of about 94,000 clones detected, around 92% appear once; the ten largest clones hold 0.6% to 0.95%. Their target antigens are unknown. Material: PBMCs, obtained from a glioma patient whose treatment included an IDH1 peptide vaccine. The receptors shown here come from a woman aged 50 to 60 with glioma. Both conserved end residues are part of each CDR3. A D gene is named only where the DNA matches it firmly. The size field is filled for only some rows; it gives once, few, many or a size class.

cdr3_nt: TGTGCCAGCAGTGGTCTTGGGACTCGCCTGTCAAAACTGTTTTTT
cdr3_aa: CASSGLGTRLSKLFF
clone_size: NA
j_call: TRBJ1-4
v_call: TRBV27
d_call: NA

cdr3_nt: TGCGCCAGCAGCGAGGGGGGGCGCGTGAGCAATCAGCCCCAGCATTTT
cdr3_aa: CASSEGGRVSNQPQHF
clone_size: once
j_call: TRBJ1-5
v_call: TRBV5-1
d_call: NA

cdr3_nt: TGTGCCAGCAGTTCCGGGACGTATACCTACGAGCAGTACTTC
cdr3_aa: CASSSGTYTYEQYF
clone_size: NA
j_call: TRBJ2-7
v_call: TRBV6-6
d_call: NA

cdr3_nt: TGTGCCACTTCCCTCTCCGGTGGGCAGACCCAGTACTTC
cdr3_aa: CATSLSGGQTQYF
clone_size: NA
j_call: TRBJ2-5
v_call: TRBV28
d_call: NA

cdr3_nt: TGCGCCAGCAGCCAAGCCCCGAGCGGGACAGGGGGAAACACCATATATTTT
cdr3_aa: CASSQAPSGTGGNTIYF
clone_size: once
j_call: TRBJ1-3
v_call: TRBV4-1
d_call: TRBD1

cdr3_nt: TGCGCCAGCAGCTTGGGGGATGTGGGCAATCAGCCCCAGCATTTT
cdr3_aa: CASSLGDVGNQPQHF
clone_size: NA
j_call: TRBJ1-5
v_call: TRBV5-1
d_call: NA

cdr3_nt: TGTGCCAGCTCCTTAGGACAATCCTACGAGCAGTACTTC
cdr3_aa: CASSLGQSYEQYF
clone_size: once
j_call: TRBJ2-7
v_call: TRBV27
d_call: NA

cdr3_nt: TGTGCCACCAGCAGAGCTATCCCGGACAGCCTAGGGCAGTACTTC
cdr3_aa: CATSRAIPDSLGQYF
clone_size: NA
j_call: TRBJ2-7
v_call: TRBV15
d_call: NA

cdr3_nt: TGCGCCAGCAGTGAGTCGACATTGAGAATGGACAACACTGAAGCTTTCTTT
cdr3_aa: CASSESTLRMDNTEAFF
clone_size: NA
j_call: TRBJ1-1
v_call: TRBV10-1
d_call: NA

cdr3_nt: TGTGCCAGCAGCCCTACCTATGGCGGGAGGGCCAACAATGAGCAGTTCTTC
cdr3_aa: CASSPTYGGRANNEQFF
clone_size: NA
j_call: TRBJ2-1
v_call: TRBV7-9
d_call: TRBD2

cdr3_nt: TGTGCCAGCAGTCAGGGAACCTACGAGCAGTACTTC
cdr3_aa: CASSQGTYEQYF
clone_size: NA
j_call: TRBJ2-7
v_call: TRBV28
d_call: NA

cdr3_nt: TGTGCCAGCAGTTACGACGGTCTCACTGAAGCTTTCTTT
cdr3_aa: CASSYDGLTEAFF
clone_size: few
j_call: TRBJ1-1
v_call: TRBV6-5
d_call: NA

cdr3_nt: TGTGCCAGCAGTTTTAGCGGGAGCCTCGACGAGCAGTACTTC
cdr3_aa: CASSFSGSLDEQYF
clone_size: NA
j_call: TRBJ2-7
v_call: TRBV28
d_call: TRBD2

cdr3_nt: TGTGCCAGCAGTCCGATAATCCTTACCCCCCGGAGACAGGATCAGCCCCAGCATTTT
cdr3_aa: CASSPIILTPRRQDQPQHF
clone_size: NA
j_call: TRBJ1-5
v_call: TRBV28
d_call: NA